The source of this TCR beta chain is a study of blood T cell repertoires in COVID-19. Study overall: There were acute and convalescent COVID-19 samples, and they came from the United States, Italy and Spain. Sources were T cells, B-cell-depleted T cells, or PBMCs; the material itself was cDNA or gDNA.

This clone was found once. As originally analysed: Nucleated cell number was recorded as an estimate derived from reference gene primer amplification. Some clones are missing from TCRdb's copy, which holds only in-frame ones; the method was immunoSEQ multiplex PCR. V and J calls and clone size follow that table, whereas D and trimming were derived from the DNA. This table has tens of thousands of clones, roughly 87% appearing once. Germline V gene sequence: CDR1 SGHRS, CDR2 YFSETQ. The CDR3 spans 14 residues. Trimming removed 4 bases from V and 6 bases from J; junction bases left unmatched: 9. The TCR sequence derives from a woman aged 45 to 65 with active COVID-19. The J gene is TRBJ2-7, the V gene TRBV5-1; 8 nucleotides match TRBD2. The sample comprised peripheral blood. The CDR3 sequence: CASSPGGRASEQYF. The CDR3 nucleotides are TGCGCCAGCAGCCCGGGGGGGAGGGCGAGCGAGCAGTACTTC. Full variable domain (outside the CDR3, taken from reference TRBV5-1 and TRBJ2-7): KAGVTQTPRYLIKTRGQQVTLSCSPISGHRSVSWYQQTPGQGLQFLFEYFSETQRNKGNFPGRFSGRQFSNSRSEMNVSTLELGDSALYLCASSPGGRASEQYFGPGTRLTVT.